This entry lists 23 T cell receptor beta chains sequenced from one sample in a study of CD8 T cells in ankylosing spondylitis. The antigens for these receptors are not known. The study, taken as a whole, reports: Several highly homologous variants made up a TCR beta motif, and this motif appeared characteristic of ankylosing spondylitis blood.

TCRdb called the 5' RACE reads again in MiXCR, with one record for every CDR3 protein. The profile covers some 840,000 distinct CDR3 sequences, with 12% appearing a single time and 0.51% taken by the ten largest. Sample: blood, either unsorted or a sorted T cell fraction (not recorded which). The receptors come from a male donor with ankylosing spondylitis.

The CDR3 nucleotides are TGTGCCAGCAGTGAAGCCCCCGGGCCCCGTGTTGAGCAGTACTTC. Residues: CASSEAPGPRVEQYF. The chain recombines TRBV6-1 with TRBJ2-7, with no clear D. The germline V gene has CDR1 MNHNS and CDR2 SASEGT. The V end lost 0 bases, the J end lost 7 bases, and 16 bases lay between the germline ends. The CDR3 is 15 residues long.

The genes are TRBV6-1 and TRBJ1-2, with no clear D. V was clipped by 7 bases and J by 5 bases, with 20 bases between them. CDR3 length: 15 residues. The germline V gene encodes CDR1 MNHNS and CDR2 SASEGT. Here the CDR3 DNA reads TGTGCCAGCACCATATCGGGAGGCCCCCTATATGGCTACACCTTC. It specifies CASTISGGPLYGYTF.

This clonotype was seen repeatedly, ten times or more. The rearrangement uses TRBV4-3 and TRBJ1-1; D perhaps matches TRBD1 (6 bases). This CDR3 is 15 amino acids long. The V gene lost 1 base and the J gene lost 5 bases, with 14 bases spanning the gap. The germline CDR1 and CDR2 sequences are LGHNA and YSLEER. DNA of the CDR3: TGCGCCAGCAGCCAAGGAGGGGGGTGGGGGACTGAAGCTTTCTTT. Protein product: CASSQGGGWGTEAFF.

This clonotype was counted only a few times. The J gene is TRBJ1-2, the V gene TRBV6-1; D uncertain. CDR1 is MNHNS and CDR2 is SASEGT in the germline V gene. V shed 0 bases and J shed 5 bases, with 13 bases lying between them. This CDR3 is 15 amino acids long. The CDR3 loop reads CASSEASSLYYGYTF. As DNA, the CDR3 is TGTGCCAGCAGTGAAGCCAGCAGCCTCTATTATGGCTACACCTTC.

This chain uses TRBV20-1 with TRBJ2-2; perhaps D is TRBD1 or TRBD2 (5 bases each). This CDR3 is 14 amino acids long. The V end lost 4 bases, the J end lost 12 bases, and 21 bases lay between the germline ends. CDR1 is DFQATT and CDR2 is SNEGSKA in the germline V gene (reference sequence). CDR3 in DNA: TGCAGTGCTACACGGGACCCCCGGGCTGAGAAGCTGTTTTTT. Translating gives CSATRDPRAEKLFF.

Ten or more counts support this clonotype. The junction departs from the called germline gene at one end, perhaps through a read error. This chain uses TRBV20-1 with TRBJ1-4; possibly TRBD1 for D (6 bases). Germline CDR1 DFQATT, CDR2 SNEGSKA (reference sequence). This CDR3 has 14 residues. Here the CDR3 reads CSATGRGPKEKLFF. The DNA of the CDR3 is TGCAGTGCCACAGGCAGGGGACCTAAAGAAAAACTGTTTTTT.

The chain is built from TRBV5-1 and TRBJ2-6, with D possibly matching TRBD2 (6 bases). V dropped 3 bases and J dropped 0 bases, with 22 bases sitting between them. Germline CDR1 is SGHRS and CDR2 is YFSETQ. The CDR3 extends over 20 amino acids. CDR3 nucleotides: TGCGCCAGCAGCTGGCCCGGAGGGAAGCAAGCGATCTCTGGGGCCAACGTCCTGACTTTC. As protein: CASSWPGGKQAISGANVLTF.

Ten or more counts support this clonotype. The chain carries TRBV20-1 and TRBJ1-4; D possibly corresponds to TRBD1 (5 bases). The V gene lost 5 bases and the J gene lost 8 bases, with 15 bases spanning the gap. Looked up from germline, CDR1 is DFQATT and CDR2 is SNEGSKA (reference sequence). The CDR3 consists of 13 residues. The chain's CDR3 is CSAPGTSMEKLFF. The CDR3 DNA is TGCAGTGCTCCCGGGACCTCGATGGAAAAACTGTTTTTT.

This clonotype was found a few times. V is TRBV4-2 and J is TRBJ2-5; 8 bases line up with TRBD1. This CDR3 has 16 residues. Trimming took 1 base from V and 3 from J; bases not matched to a gene: 7. Germline CDR1 reads LGHNA; CDR2 reads YNFKEQ. CDR3 nucleotides: TGTGCCAGCAGCCAAGTCGCGCCGGACAGGGAAGAGACCCAGTACTTC. Translated: CASSQVAPDREETQYF.

The chain combines TRBV5-6 with TRBJ2-1, with 11 positions matching TRBD2. The J segment lost 9 bases and the V segment lost 1 base, leaving 6 bases of the junction unmatched. Germline V lookup: CDR1 SGHDT, CDR2 YYEEEE. This CDR3 has 15 amino acids. This CDR3 reads CASSLTSGRLGEQFF. For the CDR3, the DNA is TGTGCCAGCAGCTTGACTAGCGGGAGATTAGGTGAGCAGTTCTTC.

This clonotype was counted ten times or more. This sequence joins TRBV20-1 and TRBJ2-7; 7 bases agree with TRBD2. Germline CDR1 DFQATT, CDR2 SNEGSKA (reference sequence). This CDR3 is built from 16 residues. Trimming removed 6 bases from V and 2 bases from J; junction bases left unmatched: 16. The CDR3 region is CSASSGRGGPPYEQYF. The CDR3 nucleotides are TGCAGTGCCTCTTCGGGTCGGGGAGGGCCCCCCTACGAGCAGTACTTC.

V usage is TRBV5-4 and J usage is TRBJ2-3, with 9 nucleotides matching TRBD1. Per germline, CDR1 SGHNT and CDR2 YYREEE (reference sequence). The V segment lost 3 bases and the J segment 3 bases; nucleotides outside the gene matches: 5. CDR3 length equals 15 residues. The CDR3 DNA reads TGTGCCAGCAGCTCCGGGACAGGGTTAACAGATACGCAGTATTTT. Translated, it gives CASSSGTGLTDTQYF.

V gene TRBV6-2 or TRBV6-3 combines with J gene TRBJ2-7; tentatively, D is TRBD1 (6 bases). Germline V gene data show CDR1 as MNHEY and CDR2 as SVGEGT. The V end lost 6 bases, the J end lost 5 bases, and 17 bases lay between the germline ends. This CDR3 spans 14 amino acids. CDR3 protein: CASSRYREWNEQYF. CDR3 DNA sequence: TGTGCCAGCAGCCGGTACAGGGAATGGAACGAGCAGTACTTC.

This clonotype occurred a few times. The chain joins TRBV6-5 to TRBJ1-1; the D is unclear. The V and J ends lost 0 bases and 2 bases respectively, with 7 bases between them. This CDR3 region has 14 residues. In germline, CDR1 is MNHEY, CDR2 SVGAGI. The CDR3 spells CASSYSFQNTEAFF. CDR3 bases: TGTGCCAGCAGTTACTCGTTCCAAAACACTGAAGCTTTCTTT.

This clonotype has just a few counts. This sequence joins TRBV5-1 and TRBJ1-4; TRBD1 agrees at 8 bases. With V trimmed by 7 bases and J by 0 bases, 2 bases remained unmatched. Germline values: CDR1 SGHRS, CDR2 YFSETQ. This CDR3 is 14 amino acids long. The CDR3 bases are TGCGCCAGCGGACAGGGAACAACTAATGAAAAACTGTTTTTT. Translated, it gives CASGQGTTNEKLFF.

This clonotype has more than one count but fewer than ten. The chain employs TRBV12-3 or TRBV12-4 and TRBJ2-2, with 7 bases fitting TRBD1. V trimming: 4 bases; J trimming: 3 bases; junction bases outside the gene matches: 14. This CDR3 is built from 18 residues. CDR3: CASSSGQLDRWDTGELFF. The CDR3 nucleotides read TGTGCCAGCAGTTCGGGACAGTTGGATAGATGGGACACCGGGGAGCTGTTTTTT.

The V gene is TRBV28, the J gene TRBJ2-7; maybe TRBD2 (5 bases). The V end was cut by 2 bases, the J end by 0 bases, with 20 bases between. Germline values: CDR1 MDHEN, CDR2 SYDVKM. The CDR3 consists of 18 residues. In DNA form, the CDR3 reads TGTGCCAGCAGTTTAAAGGGCCCCGGACTGTTGAGCTCCTACGAGCAGTACTTC. Protein sequence: CASSLKGPGLLSSYEQYF.

This clonotype was recorded a few times. The CDR3 end shows no conserved phenylalanine or tryptophan, and so a read error is likely. The chain has TRBV6-2 or TRBV6-3 and TRBJ1-6; D is ambiguous. The CDR3 covers 12 residues. Germline CDR1 reads MNHEY; CDR2 reads SVGEGT. V gave up 7 bases and J gave up 7 bases, with 8 bases separating them. Here the CDR3 reads CASTERNSPLHL. In nucleotides, the CDR3 is TGTGCCAGCACCGAGAGGAATTCACCCCTCCACCTT.

This clonotype was observed a handful of times. This chain links TRBV20-1 with TRBJ1-1; no definite D call. Trimming removed 6 bases from V and 4 bases from J, with 27 bases in between. Germline V CDR1 and CDR2: DFQATT, SNEGSKA (reference sequence). The CDR3 sequence is 17 residues long. The CDR3 region has the DNA TGCAGTGCGCCGCGGTACGGAGGTTCTGCGTGGAGCACTGAAGCTTTCTTT. Encoded protein: CSAPRYGGSAWSTEAFF.

The chain couples TRBV5-1 to TRBJ1-1; no definite D call. Germline V gene lookup returns CDR1 SGHRS and CDR2 YFSETQ. V lost 7 bases and J 11 bases, leaving 15 bases between the germline ends. The length of the CDR3 is 11 residues. CDR3 coding DNA: TGCGCCAGCGGTCGAAGTGGCGAGGCTTTCTTT. This codes for CASGRSGEAFF.

The chain joins TRBV15 to TRBJ2-1; 9 bases agree with TRBD2. The CDR3 is 15 amino acids. From germline, CDR1 is LNHNV and CDR2 YYDKDF (reference sequence). Losses at the gene ends were 1 base for V and 8 bases for J; bases not matched to a gene: 6. The CDR3 is CATSRGSGSVDEQFF. For the CDR3, the DNA is TGTGCCACCAGCAGAGGTAGCGGGAGTGTGGATGAGCAGTTCTTC.

V gene TRBV6-1 combines with J gene TRBJ2-1, with a possible D match to TRBD2 (5 bases). Germline CDR1 reads MNHNS; CDR2 reads SASEGT. V was trimmed by 7 bases and J by 3 bases, leaving 16 bases between them. CDR3 length: 15 residues. CDR3 region: CASTSELVGYNEQFF. CDR3 bases: TGTGCCAGCACCTCCGAACTAGTTGGCTACAATGAGCAGTTCTTC.

The V and J genes are TRBV28 and TRBJ1-5; TRBD1 matches at 9 bases. V lost 7 bases to trimming and J lost 4 bases; unmatched junction nucleotides: 14. The CDR3 is 17 residues long. CDR1 is MDHEN, CDR2 SYDVKM, per germline. The DNA of the CDR3 is TGTGCCAGCAAAAGCCAGCCGGGACAGGGATCGAATCAGCCCCAGCATTTT. Its protein is CASKSQPGQGSNQPQHF. Full variable domain (rest looked up from reference TRBV28 and TRBJ1-5): DVKVTQSSRYLVKRTGEKVFLECVQDMDHENMFWYRQDPGLGLRLIYFSYDVKMKEKGDIPEGYSVSREKKERFSLILESASTNQTSMYLCASKSQPGQGSNQPQHFGDGTRLSIL.